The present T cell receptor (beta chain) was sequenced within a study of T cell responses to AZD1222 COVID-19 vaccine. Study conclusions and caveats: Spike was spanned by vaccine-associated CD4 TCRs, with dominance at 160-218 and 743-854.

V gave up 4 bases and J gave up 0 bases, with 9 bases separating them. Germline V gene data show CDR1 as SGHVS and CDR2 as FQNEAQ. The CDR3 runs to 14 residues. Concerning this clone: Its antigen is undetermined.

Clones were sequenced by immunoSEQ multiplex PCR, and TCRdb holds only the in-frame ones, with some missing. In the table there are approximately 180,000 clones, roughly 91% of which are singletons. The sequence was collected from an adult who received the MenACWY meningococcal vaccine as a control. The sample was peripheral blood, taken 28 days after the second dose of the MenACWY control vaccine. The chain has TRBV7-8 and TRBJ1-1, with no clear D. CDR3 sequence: CASSSHSLNTEAFF. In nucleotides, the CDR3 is TGTGCCAGCAGCTCTCACAGCTTGAACACTGAAGCTTTCTTT.